This entry lists 12 T cell receptor beta chains sequenced from one sample in a study of blood T cell repertoires in COVID-19. Using immunoSEQ multiplex PCR, the repertoire was profiled, and TCRdb retains in-frame clones only, with some absent. This table holds about 280,000 clones, 91% found once. What was sequenced was PBMCs or T cells enriched from blood (not recorded which). The receptors shown here come from a man aged 40-50 years who had been exposed to COVID-19.

The chain employs TRBV4-1 and TRBJ2-7, with TRBD1 matching 7 bases. The length of the CDR3 is 16 residues. Germline CDR1 reads MGHRA; CDR2 reads YSYEKL. The junction had 7 bases not matched to a gene; V was cut back by 0 bases and J by 2 bases. CDR3 amino acids: CASSQEGYRGPYEQYF. CDR3 in DNA: TGCGCCAGCAGCCAAGAAGGCTACAGGGGACCCTACGAGCAGTACTTC.

This chain connects TRBV27 to TRBJ1-4, with D hard to call. Trimming left V 7 bases short and J 0 bases short, with 15 bases between. The CDR3 contains 16 residues. The germline V gene encodes CDR1 MNHEY and CDR2 SMNVEV (reference sequence). For the CDR3, the DNA is TGTGCCAGCAAAACGACCCCCGGGGCAACTAATGAAAAACTGTTTTTT. As protein: CASKTTPGATNEKLFF.

V and J are TRBV18 and TRBJ2-5, with D possibly matching TRBD2 (5 bases). V was trimmed by 1 base and J by 1 base, leaving 13 bases between them. This CDR3 region has 16 residues. Germline V CDR1 and CDR2: KGHSH, LQKENI. The DNA of the CDR3 is TGTGCCAGCTCACCACGTGGAGGACGTGTCCAAGAGACCCAGTACTTC. Translating it yields CASSPRGGRVQETQYF.

This sequence joins TRBV19 and TRBJ2-5, with TRBD1 identical over 9 bases. The CDR3 loop spans 16 amino acids. Trimming removed 4 bases from V and 1 base from J; junction bases left unmatched: 7. Per the germline V gene, CDR1 is LNHDA and CDR2 is SQIVND (reference sequence). The CDR3 loop reads CASSNTGQGPQETQYF. CDR3 nucleotides: TGTGCCAGTAGTAACACGGGACAGGGACCCCAAGAGACCCAGTACTTC.

V usage is TRBV19 and J usage is TRBJ1-5; D is ambiguous. V was pared by 3 bases and J by 5 bases, with 11 bases between. The V gene's germline CDR1 is LNHDA and CDR2 SQIVND (reference sequence). The CDR3 runs 14 residues. The CDR3 loop is CASSMSQKYQPQHF. The CDR3 coding sequence is TGTGCCAGTAGTATGTCACAGAAATATCAGCCCCAGCATTTT.

The chain joins TRBV11-2 to TRBJ1-1; D call uncertain. V lost 0 bases to trimming and J lost 0 bases, with 11 bases between them. Germline loops: CDR1 SGHAT, CDR2 FQNNGV. The CDR3 spans 16 residues. CDR3 region: CASSLDLSVLNTEAFF. Here the CDR3 DNA reads TGTGCCAGCAGCTTAGATCTGTCGGTCCTGAACACTGAAGCTTTCTTT.

This chain connects TRBV7-3 to TRBJ2-3; TRBD2 aligns across 7 bases. The V and J ends lost 2 bases and 4 bases, in that order; junction bases with no gene match: 9. The germline CDR1 and CDR2 sequences are SGHTA and FQGTGA. The CDR3 sequence is 16 residues long. The CDR3 spells CASSLSGSGRSDTQYF. The CDR3 DNA sequence: TGTGCCAGCAGCTTATCTGGTAGCGGGCGCTCAGATACGCAGTATTTT.

The V gene is TRBV18, the J gene TRBJ1-4; 9 bases are shared with TRBD1. The CDR3 runs 16 residues. V gave up 1 base and J gave up 4 bases; unmatched junction bases: 4. Germline V gene data show CDR1 as KGHSH and CDR2 as LQKENI. The CDR3 DNA reads TGTGCCAGCTCACCACAGAGGACAGGGGTTAATGAAAAACTGTTTTTT. As protein: CASSPQRTGVNEKLFF.

V gene TRBV11-2 combines with J gene TRBJ2-7; weak D call: TRBD1 (7 bases). V lost 3 bases and J 7 bases, leaving 10 bases between the germline ends. Germline V CDR1 and CDR2: SGHAT, FQNNGV. This CDR3 comprises 12 residues. In DNA, the CDR3 is TGTGCCAGCAGCTTGGCAGGGGGGGAGCAGTACTTC. Protein: CASSLAGGEQYF.

CDR3 sequence (DNA): TGTGCCACCCGGGGGGGGCCGAATGAAAAACTGTTTTTT. Protein: CATRGGPNEKLFF. The rearrangement joins TRBV11-3 to TRBJ1-4, with a tentative D call TRBD1 (6 bases). CDR1 SGHNT and CDR2 YENEEA come from the germline V gene. Trimming pared 10 bases from V and 5 bases from J, leaving 14 bases between. The CDR3 is 13 residues long.

The chain employs TRBV7-2 and TRBJ2-1; TRBD2 is a possible D gene (5 bases). Per the germline V gene, CDR1 is SGHTA and CDR2 is FQGNSA. This CDR3 spans 14 amino acids. Trimming stripped 3 bases from V and 5 bases from J, with 11 bases between. CDR3 in DNA: TGTGCCAGCAGCTTCGGGGTCTGGGACAATGAGCAGTTCTTC. It specifies CASSFGVWDNEQFF.

The gene calls are TRBV7-2 and TRBJ2-7; D call uncertain. Germline loops: CDR1 SGHTA, CDR2 FQGNSA. Trimming pared 6 bases from V and 1 base from J, leaving 16 bases between. The CDR3 spans 15 residues. Here the CDR3 DNA reads TGTGCCAGCAGGAGACGAGGAGCGCGGTCCTACGAGCAGTACTTC. This codes for CASRRRGARSYEQYF.